The 9 T cell receptor beta chains below all came from one sample that was sequenced in a study of cytomegalovirus exposure and HLA in healthy donors (dated by TCRdb to 2016 to 2017). To prepare the library, the immunoSEQ multiplex PCR assay was applied. For the multiplex PCR, a mixture combining 60 forward primers for TCR Vbeta segments and 13 reverse primers for TCR Jbeta segments was used. The clones in this table, taken by TCRdb from immuneACCESS, are in-frame only. Not every clone is retained; where verified, under half of the shortfall comes from an unresolved V gene, and the cause of the rest is unknown. The sample table holds approximately 190,000 clones, of which over 70% were seen once. The ten largest clones add up to about 1.2% of the sample. The sequenced sample was PBMCs. These receptors were taken from a man younger than 45 in good health and CMV-seronegative.

The chain uses TRBV9 and TRBJ1-1; the match to TRBD1 covers 8 bases. Germline V gives CDR1 SGDLS, CDR2 YYNGEE. The CDR3 loop spans 16 amino acids. The J segment lost 4 bases and the V segment lost 3 bases, leaving 11 bases of the junction unmatched. Here the CDR3 reads CASSEGQGYLSTEAFF. CDR3 bases: TGTGCCAGCAGCGAAGGACAGGGTTATTTGAGCACTGAAGCTTTCTTT.

The chain employs TRBV20-1 and TRBJ2-7, with D unclear. CDR3 length: 10 amino acids. V was cut by 6 bases and J by 3 bases, with 6 bases left in between. Per germline, CDR1 DFQATT and CDR2 SNEGSKA (reference sequence). The CDR3 spells CSAQNYEQYF. In DNA, the CDR3 is TGCAGTGCCCAGAACTACGAGCAGTACTTC.

The gene calls are TRBV5-1 and TRBJ2-1, with D tentatively TRBD2 (5 bases). The CDR3 runs to 16 residues. The V gene's germline CDR1 is SGHRS and CDR2 YFSETQ. The V gene lost 2 bases and the J gene lost 0 bases, with 12 bases spanning the gap. CDR3 residues: CASSFSGSGSYNEQFF. The CDR3 nucleotides are TGCGCCAGCAGCTTTTCGGGGAGTGGCTCCTACAATGAGCAGTTCTTC.

This clone has more than one count but fewer than ten. The chain combines TRBV11-2 with TRBJ2-3; 10 nucleotides line up with TRBD1. CDR3 length: 18 residues. The V and J ends lost 2 bases and 1 base, in that order; junction bases with no gene match: 9. Looked up from germline, CDR1 is SGHAT and CDR2 is FQNNGV. The CDR3 nucleotides read TGTGCCAGCAGCTTACGGTCCCGGGACAGGGGCCGCACAGATACGCAGTATTTT. Its translation: CASSLRSRDRGRTDTQYF.

The chain employs TRBV30 and TRBJ2-7, with 14 bases lining up with TRBD2. Germline assignment: CDR1 GTSNPN and CDR2 SVGIG (reference sequence). The CDR3 runs 17 residues. V lost 3 bases to trimming and J lost 3 bases; unmatched junction nucleotides: 10. In DNA form, the CDR3 reads TGTGCCTGGAGCGGGACTAGCGGGAGCCCCGCGGTCTACGAGCAGTACTTC. It specifies CAWSGTSGSPAVYEQYF.

The chain carries TRBV28 and TRBJ1-2, with a weak D call TRBD1 (5 bases). CDR1 and CDR2 from the germline V gene are MDHEN and SYDVKM. This CDR3 is built from 18 residues. V was pared by 2 bases and J by 4 bases, with 23 bases between. The CDR3 loop is CASSLPPTDSSGGYGYTF. The CDR3 coding sequence is TGTGCCAGCAGTTTACCCCCGACAGATTCCTCGGGGGGCTATGGCTACACCTTC.

V and J are TRBV12-5 and TRBJ2-1; D perhaps matches TRBD2 (7 bases). The CDR3 covers 14 residues. Trimming left V 1 base short and J 6 bases short, with 10 bases between. Germline CDR1 is LGHNT and CDR2 is FRNRAP. Here the CDR3 reads CASGLGRGRNEQFF. The CDR3, as DNA: TGTGCTAGTGGTTTGGGGCGGGGGCGCAATGAGCAGTTCTTC.

The chain joins TRBV6-6 to TRBJ1-3; 8 bases agree with TRBD1. Germline CDR1 is MNHNY and CDR2 is SVGAGI (reference sequence). This CDR3 has 14 residues. The V segment lost 4 bases and the J segment 2 bases; nucleotides outside the gene matches: 1. CDR3 sequence reads: CASSSGQAGNTIYF. In DNA form, the CDR3 reads TGTGCCAGCAGTTCGGGACAGGCTGGAAACACCATATATTTT.

This clone has only a few counts. V is TRBV10-3 and J is TRBJ2-5; the match to TRBD2 covers 7 bases. V shed 8 bases, J shed 5 bases, and the junction held 14 bases outside the gene matches. The length of the CDR3 is 15 residues. Looked up from germline, CDR1 is ENHRY and CDR2 is SYGVKD. CDR3 sequence: CAIGKAGAGSETQYF. CDR3 DNA: TGTGCCATCGGAAAGGCGGGAGCAGGGTCCGAGACCCAGTACTTC.